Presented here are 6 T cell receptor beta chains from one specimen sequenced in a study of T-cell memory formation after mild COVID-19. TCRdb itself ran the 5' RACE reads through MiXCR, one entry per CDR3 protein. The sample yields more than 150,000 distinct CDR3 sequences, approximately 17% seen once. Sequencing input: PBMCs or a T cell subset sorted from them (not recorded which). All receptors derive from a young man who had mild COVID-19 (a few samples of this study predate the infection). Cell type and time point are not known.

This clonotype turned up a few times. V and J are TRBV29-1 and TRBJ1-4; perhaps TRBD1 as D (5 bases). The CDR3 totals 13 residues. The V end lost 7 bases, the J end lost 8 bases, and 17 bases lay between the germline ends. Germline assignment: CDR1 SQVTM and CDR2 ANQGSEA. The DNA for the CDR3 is TGCAGCGCGAGCGAGAGGGGTGGAGAAAAACTGTTTTTT. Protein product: CSASERGGEKLFF.

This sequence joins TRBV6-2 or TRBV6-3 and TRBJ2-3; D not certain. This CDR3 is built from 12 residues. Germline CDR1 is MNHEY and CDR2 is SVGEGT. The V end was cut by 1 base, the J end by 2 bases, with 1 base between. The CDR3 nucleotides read TGTGCCAGCAGTTACTTCACAGATACGCAGTATTTT. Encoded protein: CASSYFTDTQYF.

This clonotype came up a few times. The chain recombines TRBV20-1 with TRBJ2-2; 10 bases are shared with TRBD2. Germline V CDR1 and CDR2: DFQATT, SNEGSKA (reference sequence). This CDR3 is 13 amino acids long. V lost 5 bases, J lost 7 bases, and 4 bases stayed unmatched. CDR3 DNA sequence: TGCAGTGCTCCTGGGACTAGCGACGGGGAGCTGTTTTTT. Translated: CSAPGTSDGELFF.

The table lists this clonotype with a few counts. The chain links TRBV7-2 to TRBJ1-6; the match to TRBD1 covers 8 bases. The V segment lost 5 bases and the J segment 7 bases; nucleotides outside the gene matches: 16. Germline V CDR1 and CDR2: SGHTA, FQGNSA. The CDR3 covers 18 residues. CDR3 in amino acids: CASSQGQARSGGNSPLHF. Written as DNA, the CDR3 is TGTGCCAGCAGCCAGGGACAGGCTCGGTCGGGCGGGAATTCACCCCTCCACTTT.

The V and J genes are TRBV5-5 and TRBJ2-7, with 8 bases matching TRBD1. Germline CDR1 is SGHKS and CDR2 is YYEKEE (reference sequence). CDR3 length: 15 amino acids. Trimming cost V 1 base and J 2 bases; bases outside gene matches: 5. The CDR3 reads CASSLQVRGPYEQYF. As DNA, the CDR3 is TGTGCCAGCAGCTTGCAGGTCAGGGGGCCCTACGAGCAGTACTTC.

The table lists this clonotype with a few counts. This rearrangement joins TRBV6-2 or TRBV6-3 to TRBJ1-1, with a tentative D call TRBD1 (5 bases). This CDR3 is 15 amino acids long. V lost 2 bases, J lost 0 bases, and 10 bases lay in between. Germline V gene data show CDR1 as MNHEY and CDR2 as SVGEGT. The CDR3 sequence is CASSYHGAVNTEAFF. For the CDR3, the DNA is TGTGCCAGCAGTTACCATGGGGCAGTGAACACTGAAGCTTTCTTT.